This note documents a single TCR beta chain sequence. This sample is part of a study of T cell responses to AZD1222 COVID-19 vaccine. Produced via immunoSEQ multiplex PCR; TCRdb's table is partial and in-frame only. The table lists around 75,000 clones, around 88% of them singletons, with less than 12% in the top ten. V was clipped by 0 bases and J by 2 bases, with 5 bases between them. The CDR3 totals 14 residues. Germline CDR1 SGDLS, CDR2 YYNGEE. The chain carries TRBV9 and TRBJ2-2; D not resolved. The receptor's source is an adult who received the MenACWY meningococcal vaccine as a control. The sequencing here drew on peripheral blood, taken 28 days after the second dose of the MenACWY control vaccine. CDR3 in DNA: TGTGCCAGCAGCGTAGACTCTAACACCGGGGAGCTGTTTTTT. It translates to CASSVDSNTGELFF.